These 8 T cell receptor beta chains came from one sample sequenced in a study of beta chain features in type 1 diabetes. Since all of the isolated RNA was reverse transcribed, expressed TCRB transcripts were what got sequenced. Profiling relied on immunoSEQ multiplex PCR, and the TCRdb table lists in-frame clones only, not all of them. The data show 300,000 or so clones, 6.5% to 10% seen once. Material: central memory CD4+ T cells from blood. All receptors come from a woman in her late teens or twenties in good health.

The sample holds a few counts of this clone. The genes are TRBV4-3 and TRBJ1-1; no clear D gene. V was clipped by 1 base and J by 1 base, with 7 bases between them. The CDR3 sequence is 14 residues long. Germline V gene data show CDR1 as LGHNA and CDR2 as YSLEER. The CDR3 loop is CASSQVAGNTEAFF. The CDR3 region has the DNA TGCGCCAGCAGCCAAGTGGCCGGGAACACTGAAGCTTTCTTT.

This clone showed up just a few times. This chain connects TRBV6-5 to TRBJ2-7; no definite D call. The germline V gene encodes CDR1 MNHEY and CDR2 SVGAGI. V was trimmed by 3 bases and J by 2 bases, leaving 8 bases between them. This CDR3 spans 13 amino acids. The CDR3 region has the DNA TGTGCCAGCAGTTATTCCAGTACCTACGAGCAGTACTTC. Translated, it gives CASSYSSTYEQYF.

As concerns this clone: A much larger clone lies a single base off, so this may be a read error. Other DNA sequences in this specimen translate into the identical CDR3. V usage is TRBV5-4 and J usage is TRBJ2-1; D remains unclear. V lost 4 bases to trimming and J lost 10 bases, with 9 bases between them. This CDR3 comprises 11 residues. Per germline, CDR1 SGHNT and CDR2 YYREEE (reference sequence). The CDR3 coding sequence is TGTGCCAGCAGCCACCGTGACGAGCAGTTCTTC. Translation: CASSHRDEQFF. The entire variable domain, with the rest obtained from reference TRBV5-4 and TRBJ2-1, is as follows: ETGVTQSPTHLIKTRGQQVTLRCSSQSGHNTVSWYQQALGQGPQFIFQYYREEENGRGNFPPRFSGLQFPNYSSELNVNALELDDSALYLCASSHRDEQFFGPGTRLTVL.

J is TRBJ2-7 and V is TRBV28, with 7 nucleotides matching TRBD2. Germline trimming cut 6 bases from V and 2 bases from J; bases unmatched to any gene: 13. The V gene's germline CDR1 is MDHEN and CDR2 SYDVKM. There are 16 residues in the CDR3. The CDR3 DNA follows: TGTGCCAGCAGCCTAAGAGATGCTAGCGGCACCTACGAGCAGTACTTC. This sequence encodes CASSLRDASGTYEQYF.

This clone was recorded a few times. The V gene is TRBV28, the J gene TRBJ1-4; 9 bases map to TRBD1. Trimming took 2 bases from V and 4 from J; bases not matched to a gene: 11. This CDR3 is built from 18 residues. Germline V gene sequence: CDR1 MDHEN, CDR2 SYDVKM. The CDR3 here is CASSLVGTGKSHNEKLFF. The CDR3 bases are TGTGCCAGCAGTTTAGTTGGGACAGGGAAGTCCCATAATGAAAAACTGTTTTTT.

This clone turned up a few times. This sequence joins TRBV19 and TRBJ2-2; tentative D call: TRBD1 (5 bases). CDR3 length: 15 amino acids. CDR1 is LNHDA and CDR2 is SQIVND in the germline V gene (reference sequence). Trimming took off 8 bases at V and 5 bases at J, with 18 bases between the two ends. CDR3 in DNA: TGTGCCAGTGAACAGGCTAAAGGACGGACCGGGGAGCTGTTTTTT. It translates to CASEQAKGRTGELFF.

A few counts support this clone. The chain is built from TRBV11-3 and TRBJ2-5; D gene unclear. The CDR3 is 12 amino acids. Germline V gives CDR1 SGHNT, CDR2 YENEEA. V was clipped by 5 bases and J by 0 bases, with 4 bases between them. CDR3: CASSLNQETQYF. In DNA form, the CDR3 reads TGTGCCAGCAGCCTCAACCAAGAGACCCAGTACTTC.

As for this clone: Other DNA sequences in this sample translate to the same CDR3. The chain links TRBV29-1 to TRBJ1-2, with TRBD1 matching 9 bases. Germline V gives CDR1 SQVTM, CDR2 ANQGSEA. The CDR3 runs to 12 residues. The V gene end was trimmed by 7 bases and the J gene end by 6 bases; junction bases not matched to a gene: 6. The CDR3 region has the DNA TGCAGCGCGACGGACAGGGGTAATGGCTACACCTTC. This codes for CSATDRGNGYTF.